The clone carrying this TCR beta chain was observed at least ten times. The CDR3 consists of 16 residues. Germline V gene sequence: CDR1 LNHNV, CDR2 YYDKDF (reference sequence). J lost 5 bases, V lost 4 bases, and 11 bases had no gene match. The record originates from a study of regulatory T cells in long-lasting Graves disease. Building the TCR beta libraries relied on iRepertoire HTBI primers, and CDR3 regions underwent Arm-PCR. TCRdb called the multiplex PCR reads again in MiXCR, with one record for every CDR3 protein. The sample lists more than 400,000 distinct CDR3 sequences, over 15% occurring once. Time point given: newly diagnosed GD, antithyroid drugs for less than 3 months. Preparation of the TCR library used RNA extracted from PBMCs. This sample also belongs to another study, concerning T cells in Graves' hyperthyroidism and ophthalmopathy. That paper notes: Researchers ran a first-round RT-PCR on the TCR CDR3 using the HTBI primer set. From stable hyperthyroidism, ophthalmopathy was set apart by a 13 V-J model.

The receptor comes from a woman between 25 and 40 years old with Graves disease. The sample consisted of peripheral blood mononuclear cells (PBMCs), taken at new diagnosis, from a patient treated with antithyroid drugs. V gene TRBV15 combines with J gene TRBJ2-5; TRBD1 matches 9 bases. In DNA form, the CDR3 reads TGTGCCACCAGCAAAGCGGACAGGGGTATGGGGGAGACCCAGTACTTC. Its translation: CATSKADRGMGETQYF.